The 18 T cell receptor beta chains in this list originate from one sample, sequenced in a study of T-cell memory formation after mild COVID-19 (dated by TCRdb to the early 2020s). Library preparation employed 5' RACE. The data were produced on an Illumina NovaSeq 6000. TCRdb applied fastp at Q25 and MiXCR to the public reads, then kept only in-frame beta chains. Rows are unified per CDR3 protein, each entry keeping the most common DNA and genes. In all, the sample holds fewer than 550,000 distinct CDR3 sequences, and around 20% of those were seen once. The top ten clones comprise around 8.4% of the sample. The sequenced sample consisted of PBMCs or a T cell subset sorted from them (not recorded which). The receptors here all came from an adult woman who had mild COVID-19 (a few samples of this study predate the infection). The sample titles of this study are shuffled in the database, so cell type and time point are left out; the donor was told from shared clones.

This clonotype was observed a few times. The chain combines TRBV11-2 with TRBJ2-7; tentatively, D is TRBD1 or TRBD2 (6 bases each). This CDR3 region has 14 residues. Germline V gene lookup returns CDR1 SGHAT and CDR2 FQNNGV. Deletions cut 5 bases from V and 2 bases from J, with 13 bases between. Here the CDR3 DNA reads TGTGCCAGCAGCGGCGGGACACTTACCTACGAGCAGTACTTC. Translation: CASSGGTLTYEQYF.

This chain connects TRBV7-2 to TRBJ2-3, with 13 positions matching TRBD2. Looked up from germline, CDR1 is SGHTA and CDR2 is FQGNSA. The trim removed 4 bases at V and 7 bases at J, leaving 8 bases unmatched. The CDR3 sequence is 16 residues long. The CDR3 reads CASSSDRTSGSYTQYF. CDR3 DNA sequence: TGTGCCAGCAGCTCTGATAGGACTAGCGGGAGTTATACGCAGTATTTT.

This clonotype came up many times. The chain joins TRBV5-1 to TRBJ2-7; 9 nucleotides agree with TRBD1. Germline V CDR1 and CDR2: SGHRS, YFSETQ. The length of the CDR3 is 14 residues. V shed 4 bases and J 6 bases; nucleotides not matched to a gene: 8. CDR3 sequence: CASSADRGLSEQYF. DNA for the CDR3: TGCGCCAGCAGCGCGGACAGGGGTCTCAGCGAGCAGTACTTC.

This clonotype was observed once. This sequence joins TRBV7-9 and TRBJ2-4; D is ambiguous. CDR3 size: 13 residues. The V and J ends lost 7 bases and 6 bases respectively, with 13 bases between them. The germline V gene encodes CDR1 SEHNR and CDR2 FQNEAQ (reference sequence). CDR3 in amino acids: CASTGRQTNIQYF. The CDR3, as DNA: TGTGCCAGCACCGGTCGGCAGACAAACATTCAGTACTTC.

There are many counts of this clonotype. The chain employs TRBV12-3 or TRBV12-4 and TRBJ2-3; the match to TRBD1 covers 9 bases. V lost 5 bases and J lost 3; bases outside the gene matches: 3. The CDR3 loop spans 14 amino acids. CDR3: CASSQGQGTDTQYF. CDR3 in DNA: TGTGCCAGCAGTCAGGGACAGGGAACAGATACGCAGTATTTT.

This chain links TRBV2 with TRBJ2-5; the D gene is possibly TRBD1 (5 bases). The CDR3 is 13 amino acids. The germline V and J ends were trimmed by 8 bases and 2 bases, with 12 bases remaining between them. The germline V gene has CDR1 SNHLY and CDR2 FYNNEI. The CDR3 here is CASRVDRQETQYF. The CDR3 nucleotides read TGTGCCAGCCGTGTTGACAGACAAGAGACCCAGTACTTC. The entire variable domain, with the rest obtained from reference TRBV2 and TRBJ2-5, is as follows: EPEVTQTPSHQVTQMGQEVILRCVPISNHLYFYWYRQILGQKVEFLVSFYNNEISEKSEIFDDQFSVERPDGSNFTLKIRSTKLEDSAMYFCASRVDRQETQYFGPGTRLLVL.

Only a few counts were recorded for this clonotype. The V gene is TRBV18, the J gene TRBJ2-1; D is unresolved. The CDR3 totals 13 residues. Trimming took off 0 bases at V and 9 bases at J, with 9 bases between the two ends. Germline-derived CDR1 and CDR2 are KGHSH and LQKENI. As DNA, the CDR3 is TGTGCCAGCTCACCACCGGCGGACCCTGAGCAGTTCTTC. Residues: CASSPPADPEQFF. Based on the CDR3 plus reference TRBV18 and TRBJ2-1, the full variable domain is NAGVMQNPRHLVRRRGQEARLRCSPMKGHSHVYWYRQLPEEGLKFMVYLQKENIIDESGMPKERFSAEFPKEGPSILRIQQVVRGDSAAYFCASSPPADPEQFFGPGTRLTVL.

This clonotype was found a few times. The chain uses TRBV20-1 and TRBJ1-1; possibly TRBD1 for D (5 bases). Germline-derived CDR1 and CDR2 are DFQATT and SNEGSKA (reference sequence). V gave up 0 bases and J gave up 0 bases, with 14 bases separating them. CDR3 length equals 16 residues. The CDR3 DNA reads as TGCAGTGCTAGAGATCCAGGACACATCGTGAACACTGAAGCTTTCTTT. Translated: CSARDPGHIVNTEAFF.

The chain is built from TRBV30 and TRBJ2-1; no firm D call. The CDR3 covers 11 residues. Germline V CDR1 and CDR2: GTSNPN, SVGIG (reference sequence). Between the trimmed V and J ends, which lost 0 bases and 10 bases, there was a span of 7 bases. This CDR3 is CAWSVAWEQFF. The CDR3 DNA sequence: TGTGCCTGGAGTGTAGCGTGGGAGCAGTTCTTC.

This chain uses TRBV5-1 with TRBJ1-1; possible D gene TRBD1, 5 bases. This CDR3 has 13 amino acids. Trimming cost V 4 bases and J 1 base, with 8 bases left between them. Looked up from germline, CDR1 is SGHRS and CDR2 is YFSETQ. The CDR3 loop reads CASSDSTNTEAFF. CDR3 sequence (DNA): TGCGCCAGCAGCGACAGCACGAACACTGAAGCTTTCTTT. Variable domain in full (rest from reference TRBV5-1 and TRBJ1-1): KAGVTQTPRYLIKTRGQQVTLSCSPISGHRSVSWYQQTPGQGLQFLFEYFSETQRNKGNFPGRFSGRQFSNSRSEMNVSTLELGDSALYLCASSDSTNTEAFFGQGTRLTVV.

V usage is TRBV10-3 and J usage is TRBJ1-2; no clear D. The V end was cut by 10 bases, the J end by 4 bases, with 19 bases between. Germline CDR1 ENHRY, CDR2 SYGVKD. The CDR3 has 14 amino acids. The chain's CDR3 is CATESRESLYGYTF. In DNA, the CDR3 is TGTGCCACAGAATCTCGGGAGTCTCTCTATGGCTACACCTTC.

This clonotype was observed a few times. The V call is TRBV7-9, the J call TRBJ2-2; 8 nucleotides line up with TRBD1. Germline V gives CDR1 SEHNR, CDR2 FQNEAQ (reference sequence). After removal of 11 bases from V and 4 bases from J, the junction contained 12 bases not matched to a gene. This CDR3 comprises 15 residues. The CDR3 bases are TGTGCCGGAGGGGGTCAGGGGGCCGTCACCGGGGAGCTGTTTTTT. The encoded protein is CAGGGQGAVTGELFF.

This clonotype has ten or more counts. The gene calls are TRBV4-3 and TRBJ2-1; 14 bases agree with TRBD2. The CDR3 has 17 residues. Germline V gene data show CDR1 as LGHNA and CDR2 as YSLEER. V shed 4 bases and J 9 bases; nucleotides not matched to a gene: 11. CDR3 residues: CASSRREGLAGVSEQFF. CDR3 nucleotides: TGCGCCAGCAGCCGCCGCGAGGGACTAGCGGGAGTAAGTGAGCAGTTCTTC.

The chain combines TRBV6-6 with TRBJ1-1; 11 positions match TRBD1. V was pared by 2 bases and J by 5 bases, with 1 base of the junction left unmatched. This CDR3 is 14 amino acids long. Germline V CDR1 and CDR2: MNHNY, SVGAGI (reference sequence). The CDR3 DNA follows: TGTGCCAGCAGTTACGGGGACAGGGGGACTGAAGCTTTCTTT. Its protein is CASSYGDRGTEAFF.

This clonotype was detected many times. J is TRBJ2-7 and V is TRBV3-1, with D perhaps being TRBD1 or TRBD2 (5 bases each). The CDR3 loop spans 13 amino acids. Germline CDR1 LGHDT, CDR2 YNNKEL (reference sequence). The V and J ends lost 2 bases and 7 bases respectively, with 12 bases between them. The CDR3, as DNA: TGTGCCAGCAGCCAAATGGGGGTGGGGGAGCAGTACTTC. This encodes CASSQMGVGEQYF.

This chain uses TRBV4-1 with TRBJ2-7; D not resolved. Germline V gives CDR1 MGHRA, CDR2 YSYEKL. V gave up 1 base and J gave up 7 bases, with 8 bases separating them. The CDR3 covers 12 residues. The DNA of the CDR3 is TGCGCCAGCAGCCAAGGCGGTTCAGAGCAGTACTTC. It encodes CASSQGGSEQYF.

V is TRBV20-1 and J is TRBJ2-3; 11 positions agree with TRBD2. The J segment lost 5 bases and the V segment lost 2 bases, leaving 9 bases of the junction unmatched. Germline CDR1 and CDR2: DFQATT and SNEGSKA (reference sequence). This CDR3 spans 16 amino acids. The CDR3 DNA sequence: TGCAGTGCTAGACTAACTAGCGGGAGAGGTATAGATACGCAGTATTTT. This codes for CSARLTSGRGIDTQYF.

This clonotype was recorded at least ten times. The chain employs TRBV3-1 and TRBJ1-2, with D possibly being TRBD1 (5 bases). V dropped 6 bases and J dropped 7 bases, with 12 bases sitting between them. CDR1 is LGHDT, CDR2 YNNKEL, per germline (reference sequence). The CDR3 consists of 12 residues. The DNA of the CDR3 is TGTGCCAGCAGAAAGTCTGGGGCTGGCTACACCTTC. Amino acids: CASRKSGAGYTF.